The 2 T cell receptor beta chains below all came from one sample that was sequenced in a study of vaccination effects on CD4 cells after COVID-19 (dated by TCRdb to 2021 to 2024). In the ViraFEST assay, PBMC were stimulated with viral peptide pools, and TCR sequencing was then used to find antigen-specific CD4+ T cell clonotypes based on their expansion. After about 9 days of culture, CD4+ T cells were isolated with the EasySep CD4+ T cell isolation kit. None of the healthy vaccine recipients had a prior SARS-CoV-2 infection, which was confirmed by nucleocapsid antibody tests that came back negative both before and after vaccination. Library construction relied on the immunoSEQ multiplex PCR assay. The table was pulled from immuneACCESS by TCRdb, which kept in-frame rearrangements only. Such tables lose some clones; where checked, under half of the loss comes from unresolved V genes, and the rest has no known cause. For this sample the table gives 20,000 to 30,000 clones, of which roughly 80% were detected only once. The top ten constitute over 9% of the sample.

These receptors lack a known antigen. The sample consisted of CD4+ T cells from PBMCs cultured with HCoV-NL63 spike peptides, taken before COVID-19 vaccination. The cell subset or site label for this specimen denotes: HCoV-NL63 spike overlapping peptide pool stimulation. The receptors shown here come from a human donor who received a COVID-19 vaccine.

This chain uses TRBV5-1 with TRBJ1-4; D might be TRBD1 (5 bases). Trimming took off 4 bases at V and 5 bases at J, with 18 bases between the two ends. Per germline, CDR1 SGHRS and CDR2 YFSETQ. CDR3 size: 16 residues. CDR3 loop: CASSAPGDGPNEKLFF. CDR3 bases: TGCGCCAGCAGCGCCCCGGGGGACGGACCCAATGAAAAACTGTTTTTT.

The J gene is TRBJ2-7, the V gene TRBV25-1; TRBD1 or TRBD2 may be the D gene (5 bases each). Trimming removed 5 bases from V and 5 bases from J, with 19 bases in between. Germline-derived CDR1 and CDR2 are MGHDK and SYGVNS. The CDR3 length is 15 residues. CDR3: CASSPVGTRRDEQYF. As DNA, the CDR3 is TGTGCCAGCAGTCCCGTGGGGACGCGACGGGACGAGCAGTACTTC.